This T cell receptor beta chain was captured in a study of blood T cell repertoires in COVID-19. Study-wide background: Acute and convalescent COVID-19 samples came from the United States, Italy and Spain. Nucleic acid was either cDNA or gDNA, and it came from T cells, B-cell-depleted T cells, or PBMCs.

Under the authors' procedure: Reference gene primer amplification gave nucleated cell count estimates. Libraries were prepared by immunoSEQ multiplex PCR; TCRdb keeps only in-frame clonotypes and omits some of them. V and J calls and clone size are those listed in that table; D and trimming were worked out from the DNA. This sample carries tens of thousands of clones, 85% to 90% of them seen once, and the ten largest clones take around 6.7%. The junction had 9 bases not matched to a gene; V was cut back by 5 bases and J by 4 bases. Germline CDR1 SGHTA, CDR2 FQGTGA. This CDR3 has 15 amino acids. The chain combines TRBV7-3 with TRBJ2-3; 7 bases match TRBD1. The sequenced sample was peripheral blood. The receptor was isolated from a woman aged 80 or over with active COVID-19. The CDR3 is CASSPGQFSSDTQYF. CDR3 nucleotides: TGTGCCAGCAGCCCGGGACAGTTTAGCTCAGATACGCAGTATTTT.